What follows are 27 T cell receptor beta chains derived from one specimen sequenced in a study of CD4 and CD8 cells across lung adenocarcinoma regions. TCRdb passed the PCR reads through MiXCR, listing each CDR3 protein once. The data hold about 12,000 distinct CDR3 sequences, with over 45% observed a single time. Sequencing was performed on CD8+ T cells from the margin of a lung tumor. The receptors derive from a male donor with lung adenocarcinoma. The CD4 and CD8 labels of this study may be unreliable.

This clonotype appeared many times. The chain uses TRBV6-1 and TRBJ2-5; 7 bases are a match to TRBD2. With V trimmed by 5 bases and J by 11 bases, 23 bases remained unmatched. Germline CDR1 reads MNHNS; CDR2 reads SASEGT. The CDR3 length is 17 residues. CDR3 DNA: TGTGCCAGCAGTCCCGGTTCGGGGGGAGGCCCAAGGAGTGAGCAGTACTTC. Amino acids: CASSPGSGGGPRSEQYF.

The genes are TRBV7-6 and TRBJ1-1; possibly TRBD1 for D (5 bases). Germline V gene lookup returns CDR1 SGHVS and CDR2 FNYEAQ. V lost 4 bases to trimming and J lost 4 bases, with 16 bases between them. The CDR3 sequence is 15 residues long. Written as DNA, the CDR3 is TGTGCCAGCAGCTCGGGTGGGGGAACGGTCACTGAAGCTTTCTTT. Its translation: CASSSGGGTVTEAFF. Looking up the rest from reference TRBV7-6 and TRBJ1-1 gives the full variable domain: GAGVSQSPRYKVTKRGQDVALRCDPISGHVSLYWYRQALGQGPEFLTYFNYEAQQDKSGLPNDRFSAERPEGSISTLTIQRTEQRDSAMYRCASSSGGGTVTEAFFGQGTRLTVV.

A few counts support this clonotype. V gene TRBV4-1 combines with J gene TRBJ2-6; 8 positions match TRBD2. The germline gives CDR1 MGHRA, CDR2 YSYEKL. This CDR3 contains 17 residues. V shed 2 bases and J 0 bases; nucleotides not matched to a gene: 3. The CDR3 here is CASSQQTSASGANVLTF. CDR3 nucleotide sequence: TGCGCCAGCAGCCAACAGACTAGCGCCTCTGGGGCCAACGTCCTGACTTTC.

J is TRBJ2-5 and V is TRBV7-9; 13 bases are shared with TRBD2. CDR3 length: 15 residues. V was clipped by 5 bases and J by 11 bases; unmatched bases: 11. Looked up from germline, CDR1 is SEHNR and CDR2 is FQNEAQ (reference sequence). This CDR3 is CASSRTSGGLNEQYF. The CDR3 DNA sequence: TGTGCCAGCAGCCGGACTAGCGGGGGTCTCAATGAGCAGTACTTC.

This chain joins TRBV11-2 and TRBJ2-3; no reliable D call. Germline assignment: CDR1 SGHAT and CDR2 FQNNGV. This CDR3 region has 12 residues. V was cut by 1 base and J by 5 bases, with 4 bases left in between. For the CDR3, the DNA is TGTGCCAGCAGCTTAGCGGGAGATACGCAGTATTTT. Translation gives CASSLAGDTQYF.

The V and J genes are TRBV14 and TRBJ1-4; the match to TRBD1 covers 11 bases. The germline V gene encodes CDR1 SGHDN and CDR2 FVKESK. The junction had 8 bases not matched to a gene; V was cut back by 1 base and J by 7 bases. The CDR3 has 17 amino acids. The CDR3 DNA follows: TGTGCCAGCAGCCAAGTAATCGGACAGGGGGCGTTTGAAAAACTGTTTTTT. This sequence encodes CASSQVIGQGAFEKLFF.

This clonotype was seen more than once but under ten times. The rearrangement links TRBV30 to TRBJ2-5; D remains unclear. The CDR3 runs 11 residues. Looked up from germline, CDR1 is GTSNPN and CDR2 is SVGIG (reference sequence). V was trimmed by 0 bases and J by 4 bases, leaving 3 bases between them. As DNA, the CDR3 is TGTGCCTGGAGTGTGGCAGAGACCCAGTACTTC. Translated, it gives CAWSVAETQYF.

This clonotype occurred many times. The gene calls are TRBV6-5 and TRBJ2-3; D remains unclear. Trimming took off 6 bases at V and 0 bases at J, with 22 bases between the two ends. Looked up from germline, CDR1 is MNHEY and CDR2 is SVGAGI. The CDR3 loop spans 18 amino acids. The CDR3 DNA is TGTGCCAGCAGCTACCGGCTGGTTGGACGGTTTAGCACAGATACGCAGTATTTT. It is translated as CASSYRLVGRFSTDTQYF.

This clonotype appeared many times. The chain combines TRBV6-1 with TRBJ2-3; D not certain. Germline V lookup: CDR1 MNHNS, CDR2 SASEGT. The CDR3 has 13 amino acids. V was shortened by 4 bases and J by 1 base, with 6 bases between the two germline ends. The CDR3 loop reads CASSGAGTDTQYF. CDR3 DNA: TGTGCCAGCAGTGGGGCAGGCACAGATACGCAGTATTTT.

In DNA form, the CDR3 reads TGTGCCAGCAGCCCACGGACAGGGAGGAGGTACAATGAGCAGTTCTTC. This gives the protein CASSPRTGRRYNEQFF. V gene TRBV7-8 combines with J gene TRBJ2-1; TRBD1 aligns across 8 bases. Germline V gene sequence: CDR1 SGHVS, CDR2 FQNEAQ. With 5 bases clipped from V and 4 bases from J, the junction kept 10 bases outside the gene matches. This CDR3 has 16 amino acids. Full variable domain (remainder filled in from reference TRBV7-8 and TRBJ2-1): GAGVSQSPRYKVAKRGQDVALRCDPISGHVSLFWYQQALGQGPEFLTYFQNEAQLDKSGLPSDRFFAERPEGSVSTLKIQRTQQEDSAVYLCASSPRTGRRYNEQFFGPGTRLTVL.

This clonotype has more than one count but fewer than ten. CDR3 nucleotide sequence: TGTGCCATGCTGGGTCTTACCGGGACAGCCCAAGATACGCAGTATTTT. Amino acids: CAMLGLTGTAQDTQYF. The chain is built from TRBV6-2 or TRBV6-3 and TRBJ2-3, with 7 bases lining up with TRBD1. Unmatched junction bases numbered 18, after V lost 10 bases and J lost 5 bases. Per germline, CDR1 MNHEY and CDR2 SVGEGT. CDR3 length equals 16 residues.

This clonotype has a count of ten or more. The V call is TRBV6-1, the J call TRBJ2-2, with 8 positions matching TRBD2. CDR3 size: 15 residues. From germline, CDR1 is MNHNS and CDR2 SASEGT. Trimming took 4 bases from V and 8 from J; bases not matched to a gene: 9. The CDR3: CASSGGLAREGELFF. The DNA of the CDR3 is TGTGCCAGCAGTGGCGGACTAGCCAGGGAGGGGGAGCTGTTTTTT.

The DNA for the CDR3 is TGTGCCAGCGCGGGGCTAGGGGGAGGAGCCAAAGAGACCCAGTACTTC. Protein product: CASAGLGGGAKETQYF. The chain carries TRBV6-1 and TRBJ2-5; D assignment may be TRBD1 or TRBD2 (6 bases each). Trimming removed 8 bases from V and 3 bases from J, with 22 bases in between. CDR3 length: 16 residues. Per the germline V gene, CDR1 is MNHNS and CDR2 is SASEGT.

This clonotype was recorded many times. The V gene is TRBV12-3 or TRBV12-4, the J gene TRBJ2-1; 9 bases map to TRBD1. This CDR3 is built from 15 residues. V dropped 2 bases and J dropped 8; count of bases not matched to a gene: 7. The CDR3 protein is CASSLMGQGRDEQFF. The DNA of the CDR3 is TGTGCCAGCAGTTTAATGGGACAGGGTAGGGATGAGCAGTTCTTC.

As to this clonotype: An end of the junction differs from the germline gene, which may be a read error. The chain uses TRBV27 and TRBJ2-5; the match to TRBD2 covers 8 bases. CDR1 is MNHEY and CDR2 is SMNVEV in the germline V gene (reference sequence). The CDR3 spans 13 residues. The CDR3 coding sequence is TGTGCCAGCCGGGGGTCGGGGGGGGAGGCCCTGAACTTC. Residues: CASRGSGGEALNF.

This chain uses TRBV10-1 with TRBJ1-4; 9 positions match TRBD1. Losses at the gene ends were 4 bases for V and 5 bases for J; bases not matched to a gene: 5. The CDR3 totals 15 residues. In germline, CDR1 is WNHNN, CDR2 SYGVQD (reference sequence). The CDR3 region has the DNA TGCGCCAGCAGTGCCGCCGGGACAGGGAATGAAAAACTGTTTTTT. Amino acid sequence: CASSAAGTGNEKLFF.

The genes are TRBV6-1 and TRBJ2-5; D possibly matches TRBD1 or TRBD2 (6 bases each). Germline-derived CDR1 and CDR2 are MNHNS and SASEGT. The CDR3 contains 17 residues. Trimming took off 3 bases at V and 13 bases at J, with 30 bases between the two ends. The CDR3 bases are TGTGCCAGCAGTGAGGGGCTCGGGGGCCGTGACCGAGTTTCCCCGTACTTC. Protein: CASSEGLGGRDRVSPYF.

Notes on this clonotype: Germline and junction disagree at one end, which may indicate a read error. This chain connects TRBV27 to TRBJ2-3, with TRBD2 matching 9 bases. The CDR3 loop spans 16 amino acids. Germline-derived CDR1 and CDR2 are MNHEY and SMNVEV (reference sequence). CDR3 in DNA: TGTGCCAGCAGGTCACGAGGAGCGGGAGGCACAGATACCCAGTATTTC. It translates to CASRSRGAGGTDTQYF.

The table lists this clonotype with many counts. V is TRBV27 and J is TRBJ2-1; 8 bases match TRBD2. The J call may be faulty, since TRBJ2-7 better matches the DNA end. Looked up from germline, CDR1 is MNHEY and CDR2 is SMNVEV (reference sequence). CDR3 length equals 15 residues. CDR3 sequence: CASSSGTRRIYEQYF. CDR3 in DNA: TGTGCCAGCAGTTCCGGGACTAGACGAATTTACGAGCAGTACTTC.

This chain uses TRBV6-1 with TRBJ2-3; 8 nucleotides align to TRBD2. From germline, CDR1 is MNHNS and CDR2 SASEGT. V was pared by 9 bases and J by 11 bases, with 19 bases of the junction left unmatched. The CDR3 spans 15 residues. CDR3 in amino acids: CARGSGAVNTGEQYF. CDR3 in DNA: TGTGCCAGGGGTAGCGGGGCTGTGAACACCGGTGAGCAGTATTTT.

This clonotype was observed a single time. One end of the junction varies from germline; a read error may be responsible. V is TRBV27 and J is TRBJ2-3; D remains unclear. Germline CDR1 is MNHEY and CDR2 is SMNVEV (reference sequence). The CDR3 extends over 13 amino acids. The CDR3 region has the DNA TGTGCCAGCAGTCCAAGTAGCACAGAGACGCAGTACTTT. It yields the protein CASSPSSTETQYF.

This clonotype was counted many times. This rearrangement joins TRBV6-2 or TRBV6-3 to TRBJ2-5; TRBD2 matches at 9 bases. The CDR3 sequence is 17 residues long. CDR1 is MNHEY and CDR2 is SVGEGT in the germline V gene. V lost 2 bases to trimming and J lost 2 bases; unmatched junction nucleotides: 9. The CDR3: CASSYVAGVGNQETQYF. CDR3 DNA: TGTGCCAGCAGTTACGTAGCGGGAGTAGGGAATCAAGAGACCCAGTACTTC.

Relative to its sample, this clonotype is medium-sized. A read error may be the cause here, since a much bigger clone is one base away. The chain carries TRBV27 and TRBJ2-1, with a tentative D call TRBD1 (6 bases). The CDR3 is 17 residues long. V was shortened by 8 bases and J by 13 bases, with 33 bases between the two germline ends. Germline V gene sequence: CDR1 MNHEY, CDR2 SMNVEV (reference sequence). CDR3 in amino acids: CASPRDILKENQETQFF. DNA for the CDR3: TGTGCCAGCCCTCGGGACATCCTCAAGGAGAACCAAGAGACCCAGTTCTTC.

The chain uses TRBV6-1 and TRBJ2-5, with 9 bases that match TRBD2. From germline, CDR1 is MNHNS and CDR2 SASEGT. Germline trimming cut 2 bases from V and 5 bases from J; bases unmatched to any gene: 6. The CDR3 runs 15 residues. The chain's CDR3 is CASSEWRGGPETQYF. As DNA, the CDR3 is TGTGCCAGCAGTGAATGGCGGGGGGGCCCGGAGACCCAGTACTTC.

This chain uses TRBV6-5 with TRBJ2-5; D perhaps matches TRBD1 (5 bases). The assigned J gene may be wrong: the sequence end matches TRBJ2-1 better. CDR3 length: 14 amino acids. Germline CDR1 MNHEY, CDR2 SVGAGI. The CDR3 here is CASSYSWTPETQFF. CDR3 sequence (DNA): TGTGCCAGCAGTTACTCCTGGACACCAGAGACCCAGTTCTTC.

This clonotype has ten or more counts. The CDR3 is CASEREGYEQFF. CDR3 in DNA: TGTGCCAGCGAGCGGGAGGGGTACGAGCAGTTCTTC. This chain uses TRBV6-1 with TRBJ2-1; TRBD2 matches 10 bases. After removal of 8 bases from V and 10 bases from J, the junction contained 5 bases not matched to a gene. Germline values: CDR1 MNHNS, CDR2 SASEGT. The CDR3 runs to 12 residues.

As for this clonotype: At one boundary the junction diverges from the germline segment, which might be a read error. The chain has TRBV6-1 and TRBJ2-5; the D gene is possibly TRBD2 (7 bases). This CDR3 is built from 17 residues. CDR1 and CDR2 from the germline V gene are MNHNS and SASEGT. The CDR3 DNA reads as TGTGCCAGCGAAGCGGGGCGGGGGCGTCAAGACCAAGAGACCCAGTATTTC. Translating gives CASEAGRGRQDQETQYF.